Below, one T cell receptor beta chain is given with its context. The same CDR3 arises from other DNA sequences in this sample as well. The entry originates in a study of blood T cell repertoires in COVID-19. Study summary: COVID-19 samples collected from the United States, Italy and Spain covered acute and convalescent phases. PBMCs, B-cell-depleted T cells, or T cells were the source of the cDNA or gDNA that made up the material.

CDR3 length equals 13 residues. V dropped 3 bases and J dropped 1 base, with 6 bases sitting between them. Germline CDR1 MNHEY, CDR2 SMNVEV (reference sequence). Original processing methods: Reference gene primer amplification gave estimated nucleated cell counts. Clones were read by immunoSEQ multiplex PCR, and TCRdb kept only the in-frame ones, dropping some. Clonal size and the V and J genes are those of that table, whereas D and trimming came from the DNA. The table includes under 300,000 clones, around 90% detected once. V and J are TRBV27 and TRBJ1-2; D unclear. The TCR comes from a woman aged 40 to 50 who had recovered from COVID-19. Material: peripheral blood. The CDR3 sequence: CASSFRVNYGYTF. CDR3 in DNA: TGTGCCAGCAGTTTTCGAGTTAACTATGGCTACACCTTC.